This TCR beta chain came from a study of T cell responses to AZD1222 COVID-19 vaccine. The germline gives CDR1 SEHNR, CDR2 FQNEAQ (reference sequence). The CDR3 length is 16 residues. Trimming removed 1 base from V and 1 base from J, with 13 bases in between. Concerning this clone: Its antigen is undetermined.

Study findings and constraints: Mostly white British, mostly female donors; authors suggested clonal diversity may be underestimated.

Libraries were prepared by immunoSEQ multiplex PCR; TCRdb keeps only in-frame clonotypes and omits some of them. This sample has around 87,000 clones, with around 90% found just once. The chain links TRBV7-9 to TRBJ1-1; TRBD1 might be the D (6 bases). The specimen was peripheral blood, collected on day 0 of AZD1222 vaccination. This TCR came from an adult in good health. CDR3 residues: CASSLVGARRNTEAFF. CDR3 DNA sequence: TGTGCCAGCAGCTTAGTGGGGGCAAGGAGGAACACTGAAGCTTTCTTT. Complete variable domain (other parts from reference TRBV7-9 and TRBJ1-1): DTGVSQNPRHKITKRGQNVTFRCDPISEHNRLYWYRQTLGQGPEFLTYFQNEAQLEKSRLLSDRFSAERPKGSFSTLEIQRTEQGDSAMYLCASSLVGARRNTEAFFGQGTRLTVV.